What follows is one T cell receptor beta chain and its context. The antigen is unknown. This sample stems from a study of PD-1 blockade in classical Hodgkin lymphoma. Overall study results and limits: Newly diagnosed patients reportedly trailed healthy donors in baseline TCR diversity.

Time point defined: newly diagnosed, previously untreated cHL patient sample. The authors used newly diagnosed, untreated classical Hodgkin lymphoma PBMCs as comparison. TCRdb keeps only in-frame clones here, not all; method: immunoSEQ multiplex PCR. The sample carries over 25,000 clones, around 94% recorded once. Trimming shortened V by 3 bases and J by 8 bases, and 11 bases separated the two germline ends. Germline loops: CDR1 SGHAT, CDR2 FQNNGV. The CDR3 consists of 14 residues. The sequence came from a human donor with classical Hodgkin lymphoma. This chain links TRBV11-2 with TRBJ1-6, with D hard to call. The sample taken for sequencing was peripheral blood mononuclear cells (PBMCs). CDR3 nucleotides: TGTGCCAGCAGCTTGAGAGGGCAGGATTCACCCCTCCACTTT. As protein: CASSLRGQDSPLHF.